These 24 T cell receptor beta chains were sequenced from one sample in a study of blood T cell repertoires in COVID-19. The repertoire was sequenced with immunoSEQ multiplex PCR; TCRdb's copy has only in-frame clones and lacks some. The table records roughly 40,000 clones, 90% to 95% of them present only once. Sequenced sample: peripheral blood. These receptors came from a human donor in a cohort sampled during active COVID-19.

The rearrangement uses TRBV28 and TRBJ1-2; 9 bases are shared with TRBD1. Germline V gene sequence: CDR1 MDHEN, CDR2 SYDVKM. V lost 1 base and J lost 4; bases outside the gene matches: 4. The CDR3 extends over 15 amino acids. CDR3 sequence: CASSLSLTGGYGYTF. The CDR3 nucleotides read TGTGCCAGCAGTTTATCCCTGACAGGGGGCTATGGCTACACCTTC.

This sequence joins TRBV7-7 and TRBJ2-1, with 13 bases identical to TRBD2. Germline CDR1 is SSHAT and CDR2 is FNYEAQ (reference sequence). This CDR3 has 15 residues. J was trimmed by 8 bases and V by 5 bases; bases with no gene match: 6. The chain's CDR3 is CASSVGLAGVDEQFF. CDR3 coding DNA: TGTGCCAGCAGCGTAGGACTAGCGGGAGTAGATGAGCAGTTCTTC.

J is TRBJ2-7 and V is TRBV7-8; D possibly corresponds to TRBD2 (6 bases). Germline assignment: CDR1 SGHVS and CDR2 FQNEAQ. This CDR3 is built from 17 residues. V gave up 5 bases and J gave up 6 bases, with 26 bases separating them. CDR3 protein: CASSDTPTSIQSREQYF. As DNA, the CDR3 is TGTGCCAGCAGCGACACACCGACTAGTATCCAGTCGCGCGAGCAGTACTTC.

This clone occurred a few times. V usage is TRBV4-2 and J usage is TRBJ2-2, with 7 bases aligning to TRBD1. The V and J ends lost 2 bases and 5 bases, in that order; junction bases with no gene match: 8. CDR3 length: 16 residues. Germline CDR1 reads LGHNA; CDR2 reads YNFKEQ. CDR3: CASSQTGTVPTGELFF. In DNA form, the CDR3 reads TGTGCCAGCAGCCAAACCGGGACAGTCCCTACCGGGGAGCTGTTTTTT.

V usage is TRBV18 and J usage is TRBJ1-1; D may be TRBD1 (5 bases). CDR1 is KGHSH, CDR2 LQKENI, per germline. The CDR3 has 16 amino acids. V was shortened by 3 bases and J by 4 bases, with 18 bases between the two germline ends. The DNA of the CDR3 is TGTGCCAGCTCACCTCCACACTCGACGGGGGGCACTGAAGCTTTCTTT. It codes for CASSPPHSTGGTEAFF.

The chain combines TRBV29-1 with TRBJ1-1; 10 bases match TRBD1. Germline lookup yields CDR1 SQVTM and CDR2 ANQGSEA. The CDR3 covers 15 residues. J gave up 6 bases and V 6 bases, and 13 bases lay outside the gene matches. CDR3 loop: CSVLGQGKIQAEAFF. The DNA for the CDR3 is TGCAGCGTACTGGGACAGGGGAAAATTCAGGCTGAAGCTTTCTTT.

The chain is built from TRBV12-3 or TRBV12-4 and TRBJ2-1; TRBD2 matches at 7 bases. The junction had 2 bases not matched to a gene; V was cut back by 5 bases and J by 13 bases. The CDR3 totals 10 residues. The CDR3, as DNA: TGTGCCAGCAGTGGACTAGACCAGTTCTTC. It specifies CASSGLDQFF.

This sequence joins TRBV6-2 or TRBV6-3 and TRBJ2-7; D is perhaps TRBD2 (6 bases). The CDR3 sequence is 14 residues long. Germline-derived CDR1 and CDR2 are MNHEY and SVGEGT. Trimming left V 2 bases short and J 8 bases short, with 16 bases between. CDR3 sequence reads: CASSYSETRRQQYF. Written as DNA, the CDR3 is TGTGCCAGCAGTTACAGCGAGACTAGAAGACAGCAGTACTTC.

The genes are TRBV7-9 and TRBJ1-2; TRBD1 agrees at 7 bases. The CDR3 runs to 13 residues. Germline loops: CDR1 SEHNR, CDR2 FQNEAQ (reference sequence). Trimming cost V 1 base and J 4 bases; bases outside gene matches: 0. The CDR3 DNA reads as TGTGCCAGCAGCTTAGGGACAGGCTATGGCTACACCTTC. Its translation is CASSLGTGYGYTF.

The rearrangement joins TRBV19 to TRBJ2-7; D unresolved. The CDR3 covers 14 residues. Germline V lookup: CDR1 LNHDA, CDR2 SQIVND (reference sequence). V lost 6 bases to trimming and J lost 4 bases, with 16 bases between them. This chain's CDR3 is CASSLGSQNYEQYF. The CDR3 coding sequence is TGTGCCAGTAGCCTCGGGTCACAAAATTACGAGCAGTACTTC.

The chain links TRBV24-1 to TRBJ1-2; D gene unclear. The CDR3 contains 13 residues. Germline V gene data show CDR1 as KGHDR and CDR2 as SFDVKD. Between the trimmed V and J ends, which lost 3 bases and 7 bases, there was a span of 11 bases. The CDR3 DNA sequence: TGTGCCACCAGTGATGGGGAGTTGGCTGGCTACACCTTC. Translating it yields CATSDGELAGYTF.

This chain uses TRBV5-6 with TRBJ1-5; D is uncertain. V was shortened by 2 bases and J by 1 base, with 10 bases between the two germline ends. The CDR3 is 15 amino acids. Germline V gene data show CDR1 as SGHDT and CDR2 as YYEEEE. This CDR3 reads CASSLRQASNQPQHF. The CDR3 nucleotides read TGTGCCAGCAGCTTAAGGCAGGCCAGCAATCAGCCCCAGCATTTT.

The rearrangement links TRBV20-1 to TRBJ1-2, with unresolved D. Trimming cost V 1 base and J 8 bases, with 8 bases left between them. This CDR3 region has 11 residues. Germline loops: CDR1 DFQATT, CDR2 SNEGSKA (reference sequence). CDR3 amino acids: CSARVFSGYTF. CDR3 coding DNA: TGCAGTGCTAGAGTATTTTCGGGCTACACCTTC.

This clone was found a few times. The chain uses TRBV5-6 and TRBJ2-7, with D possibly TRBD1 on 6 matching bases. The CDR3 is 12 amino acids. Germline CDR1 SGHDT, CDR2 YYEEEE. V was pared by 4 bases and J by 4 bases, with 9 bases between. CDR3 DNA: TGTGCCAGCAGCAGTACAGGGTACGAGCAGTACTTC. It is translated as CASSSTGYEQYF.

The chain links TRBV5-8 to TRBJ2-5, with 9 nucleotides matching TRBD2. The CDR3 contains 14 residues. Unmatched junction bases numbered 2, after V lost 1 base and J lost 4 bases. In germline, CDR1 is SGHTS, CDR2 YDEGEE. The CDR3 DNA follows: TGTGCCAGCAGCTTGTTACTAGCGGGAGAGACCCAGTACTTC. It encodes CASSLLLAGETQYF.

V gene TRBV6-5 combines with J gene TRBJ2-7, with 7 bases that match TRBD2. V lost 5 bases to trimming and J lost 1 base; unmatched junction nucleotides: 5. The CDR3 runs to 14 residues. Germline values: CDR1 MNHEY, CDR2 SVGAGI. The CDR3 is CASSRDYPSYEQYF. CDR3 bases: TGTGCCAGCAGTCGGGACTACCCTTCCTACGAGCAGTACTTC.

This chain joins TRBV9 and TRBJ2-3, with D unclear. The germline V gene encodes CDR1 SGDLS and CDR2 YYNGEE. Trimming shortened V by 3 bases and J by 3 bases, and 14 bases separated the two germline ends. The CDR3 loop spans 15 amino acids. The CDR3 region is CASSAGSSGTDTQYF. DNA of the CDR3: TGTGCCAGCAGCGCAGGTTCGAGTGGGACAGATACGCAGTATTTT. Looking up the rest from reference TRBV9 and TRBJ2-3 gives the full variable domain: DSGVTQTPKHLITATGQRVTLRCSPRSGDLSVYWYQQSLDQGLQFLIQYYNGEERAKGNILERFSAQQFPDLHSELNLSSLELGDSALYFCASSAGSSGTDTQYFGPGTRLTVL.

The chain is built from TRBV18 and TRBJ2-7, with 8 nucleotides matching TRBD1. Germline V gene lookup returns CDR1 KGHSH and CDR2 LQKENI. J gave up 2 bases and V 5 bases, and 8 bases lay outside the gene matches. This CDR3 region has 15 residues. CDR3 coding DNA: TGTGCCAGCTCATCACAGGGGGTAATGACCTACGAGCAGTACTTC. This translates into CASSSQGVMTYEQYF. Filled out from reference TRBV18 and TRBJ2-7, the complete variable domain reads NAGVMQNPRHLVRRRGQEARLRCSPMKGHSHVYWYRQLPEEGLKFMVYLQKENIIDESGMPKERFSAEFPKEGPSILRIQQVVRGDSAAYFCASSSQGVMTYEQYFGPGTRLTVT.

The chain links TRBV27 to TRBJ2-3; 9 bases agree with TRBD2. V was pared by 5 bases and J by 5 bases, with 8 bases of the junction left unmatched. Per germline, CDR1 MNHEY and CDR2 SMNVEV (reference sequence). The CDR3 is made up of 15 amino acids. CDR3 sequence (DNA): TGTGCCAGCAGTCTTAGCGGGAGTCTTAAAGATACGCAGTATTTT. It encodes CASSLSGSLKDTQYF.

As DNA, the CDR3 is TGTGCCAGCACCGTACAGGGGGGGGTGAACACTGAAGCTTTCTTT. Protein product: CASTVQGGVNTEAFF. The chain links TRBV6-5 to TRBJ1-1, with TRBD1 matching 8 bases. V gave up 7 bases and J gave up 0 bases; unmatched junction bases: 7. The germline V gene has CDR1 MNHEY and CDR2 SVGAGI. This CDR3 spans 15 amino acids.

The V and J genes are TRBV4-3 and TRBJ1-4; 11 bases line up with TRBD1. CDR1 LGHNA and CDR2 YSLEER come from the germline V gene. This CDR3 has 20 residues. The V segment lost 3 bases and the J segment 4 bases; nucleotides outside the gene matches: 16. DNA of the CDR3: TGCGCCAGCAGCCATAGGATGGGAGGACAGGGGGCTTGGGATAATGAAAAACTGTTTTTT. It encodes CASSHRMGGQGAWDNEKLFF.

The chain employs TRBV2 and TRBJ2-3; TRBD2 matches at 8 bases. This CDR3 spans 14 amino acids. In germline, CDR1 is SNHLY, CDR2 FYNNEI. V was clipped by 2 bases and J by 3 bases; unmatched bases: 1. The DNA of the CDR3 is TGTGCCAGCAGTGAATTAGCGGGAACAGATACGCAGTATTTT. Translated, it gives CASSELAGTDTQYF.

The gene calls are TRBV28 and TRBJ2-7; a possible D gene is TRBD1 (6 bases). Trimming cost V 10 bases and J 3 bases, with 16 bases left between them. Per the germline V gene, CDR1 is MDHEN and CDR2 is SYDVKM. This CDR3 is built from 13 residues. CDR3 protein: CATKGAGDYEQYF. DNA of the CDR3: TGTGCCACCAAAGGGGCAGGGGACTACGAGCAGTACTTC.

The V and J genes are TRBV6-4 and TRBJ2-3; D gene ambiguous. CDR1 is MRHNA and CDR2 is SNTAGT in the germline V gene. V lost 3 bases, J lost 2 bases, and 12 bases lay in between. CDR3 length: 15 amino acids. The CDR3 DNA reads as TGTGCCAGCAGTGATGATCTCAGCGACACAGATACGCAGTATTTT. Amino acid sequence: CASSDDLSDTDTQYF.